The entry that follows covers one T cell receptor beta chain sequence. Antigen: not known. The sample originates from a study of shared clonotypes between healthy human individuals. Findings and caveats of the study: Clonotype sharing across several donors was observed for about 5.5% of naive CD4 clonotypes. In general, naive subsets displayed greater estimated richness than memory subsets did. Represented diversity (both genetic and exposure-history) was limited by the small number of donors. It was the non-shared clonotypes that had lower generation probabilities than clonotypes shared by all four donors.

Assay used: immunoSEQ multiplex PCR; TCRdb lists only in-frame clones, some missing. This sample has just over 2,000,000 clones; 85% to 95% occur once, and the top ten carry 0.13%. The trim removed 10 bases at V and 3 bases at J, leaving 11 bases unmatched. The CDR3 contains 15 residues. Germline V lookup: CDR1 LNHDA, CDR2 SQIVND (reference sequence). This TCR was sampled from a man aged 18 to 29 in good health. The sequencing sample was made of naive CD4+ T cells sorted from blood. The subset here: CD45RA+ positively selected. This rearrangement joins TRBV19 to TRBJ2-2, with 7 bases fitting TRBD2. The DNA of the CDR3 is TGTGCCACACTTGAGGGAGGGCCCGACACCGGGGAGCTGTTTTTT. Translated: CATLEGGPDTGELFF.